A single sample is the source of the 29 T cell receptor beta chains below, sequenced in a study of T-cell reconstitution after alpha-beta-depleted transplantation in children (dated by TCRdb to about 2016). Receptor amplification or capture employed PCR. The instrument given in TCRdb is Illumina HiSeq 2500. TCR libraries were prepared with molecular barcoding, using unique molecular identifiers to normalize TCRbeta repertoire quantification. Using fastp trimming at Q25 and MiXCR clonotype assembly, TCRdb reanalyzed the public sequencing data and kept in-frame beta chains. All rows with the same CDR3 protein become a single entry with the most common DNA and genes. This sample holds approximately 650,000 distinct CDR3 sequences; around 12% were observed only once. Together, the top ten hold 0.65% to 0.9% of the sample. The sample's treatment or condition label, in plain terms: allogeneic hematopoietic cell transplantation with graft depleted of TCRalphabeta T cells and CD19 B cells.

Here the sequenced sample was PBMCs, taken before TCRalphabeta/CD19-depleted stem cell transplant. All receptors come from a girl aged 2-10 years with congenital amegakaryocytic thrombocytopenia, due to receive a stem cell transplant.

With regard to this clonotype: A much bigger clone sits one base away, suggesting this may be a read error. The rearrangement joins TRBV29-1 to TRBJ2-3; D is unclear. V was clipped by 8 bases and J by 1 base, with 28 bases between them. Germline loops: CDR1 SQVTM, CDR2 ANQGSEA. The CDR3 spans 18 residues. The CDR3 nucleotides read TGCAGCATTAGTATGATTCTCGACTCCCTCCCGGGCACAGATACGCAGTATTTT. The encoded protein is CSISMILDSLPGTDTQYF.

The genes are TRBV7-3 and TRBJ2-1, with D possibly matching TRBD2 (5 bases). This CDR3 has 15 residues. V gave up 5 bases and J gave up 9 bases, with 20 bases separating them. CDR1 is SGHTA and CDR2 is FQGTGA in the germline V gene. Here the CDR3 DNA reads TGTGCCAGCAGCGGTTCGAGCGGCGGTTTCGTTGAGCAGTTCTTC. Residues: CASSGSSGGFVEQFF.

This clonotype was seen more than once but under ten times. The CDR3 region is CATRYKWSETQPQHF. The CDR3 nucleotides read TGTGCCACCCGCTATAAGTGGTCAGAAACTCAGCCCCAGCATTTT. The V call is TRBV19, the J call TRBJ1-5; no clear D gene. V lost 10 bases to trimming and J lost 6 bases, with 22 bases between them. Germline-derived CDR1 and CDR2 are LNHDA and SQIVND (reference sequence). The CDR3 has 15 amino acids.

This clonotype has ten or more counts. The rearrangement joins TRBV5-1 to TRBJ1-1; 7 bases line up with TRBD1. Per germline, CDR1 SGHRS and CDR2 YFSETQ. Trimming removed 1 base from V and 6 bases from J; junction bases left unmatched: 12. The CDR3 has 16 residues. The chain's CDR3 is CASSLSPKGANPEAFF. The CDR3 bases are TGCGCCAGCAGCTTGTCTCCGAAGGGGGCAAATCCTGAAGCTTTCTTT.

V gene TRBV29-1 combines with J gene TRBJ2-1; TRBD2 agrees at 7 bases. J gave up 9 bases and V 4 bases, and 9 bases lay outside the gene matches. Germline lookup yields CDR1 SQVTM and CDR2 ANQGSEA. The CDR3 is 13 amino acids. The DNA for the CDR3 is TGCAGCGTTGGTTGGTCGCCGGGGGGTGAGCAGTTCTTC. Translated, it gives CSVGWSPGGEQFF.

This sequence joins TRBV25-1 and TRBJ2-4; D is ambiguous. Trimming removed 2 bases at V and 8 bases at J, with 16 bases between. Germline lookup yields CDR1 MGHDK and CDR2 SYGVNS. There are 15 residues in the CDR3. The CDR3 loop is CASSEGARLFDIQYF. The DNA of the CDR3 is TGTGCCAGCAGTGAAGGAGCCCGACTCTTTGACATTCAGTACTTC. Supplemented by reference TRBV25-1 and TRBJ2-4, the full variable domain reads EADIYQTPRYLVIGTGKKITLECSQTMGHDKMYWYQQDPGMELHLIHYSYGVNSTEKGDLSSESTVSRIRTEHFPLTLESARPSHTSQYLCASSEGARLFDIQYFGAGTRLSVL.

V and J are TRBV7-7 and TRBJ2-7; the match to TRBD2 covers 14 bases. This CDR3 is 15 amino acids long. The V and J ends lost 4 bases and 5 bases, in that order; junction bases with no gene match: 4. Per germline, CDR1 SSHAT and CDR2 FNYEAQ (reference sequence). CDR3 protein: CASSSGLAGANEQYF. DNA of the CDR3: TGTGCCAGCAGCTCGGGACTAGCGGGAGCAAACGAGCAGTACTTC.

This clonotype was seen more than once but under ten times. The chain joins TRBV20-1 to TRBJ2-7; possibly TRBD1 for D (6 bases). This CDR3 comprises 14 residues. V was trimmed by 7 bases and J by 2 bases, leaving 18 bases between them. Germline V gene sequence: CDR1 DFQATT, CDR2 SNEGSKA (reference sequence). The CDR3 region has the DNA TGCAGTGTACCGACAGGATTTGATACCTACGAGCAGTACTTC. It is translated as CSVPTGFDTYEQYF.

This clonotype was found a few times. The rearrangement uses TRBV4-2 and TRBJ1-2; 10 bases fit TRBD1. Germline CDR1 is LGHNA and CDR2 is YNFKEQ. The CDR3 totals 16 residues. With V trimmed by 0 bases and J by 8 bases, 9 bases remained unmatched. CDR3 DNA sequence: TGTGCCAGCAGCCAAGATGCCGGGACAGGGGAGAGAGGCTACACCTTC. The encoded protein is CASSQDAGTGERGYTF.

In this sample, this clonotype turned up many times. The rearrangement joins TRBV7-8 to TRBJ2-7; 11 nucleotides line up with TRBD2. This CDR3 contains 16 residues. Trimming removed 4 bases from V and 4 bases from J; junction bases left unmatched: 9. CDR1 and CDR2 (germline): SGHVS, FQNEAQ. The CDR3 region is CASSSLPGLAAYEQYF. CDR3 nucleotides: TGTGCCAGCAGCTCTTTACCGGGACTAGCGGCTTACGAGCAGTACTTC.

This clonotype was seen a handful of times. The rearrangement links TRBV4-1 to TRBJ1-5; TRBD1 agrees at 8 bases. Germline assignment: CDR1 MGHRA and CDR2 YSYEKL. The CDR3 covers 17 residues. Trimming cost V 3 bases and J 4 bases; bases outside gene matches: 11. The CDR3 DNA follows: TGCGCCAGCAGCCATCCGTTAACGGACAGGGAGAATCAGCCCCAGCATTTT. Its translation is CASSHPLTDRENQPQHF.

This clonotype occurred a few times. This rearrangement joins TRBV15 to TRBJ2-5; D is uncertain. Per the germline V gene, CDR1 is LNHNV and CDR2 is YYDKDF (reference sequence). CDR3 length: 13 residues. Trimming pared 6 bases from V and 5 bases from J, leaving 13 bases between. As DNA, the CDR3 is TGTGCCACCAGACGTTCCGGGCTGGAGACCCAGTACTTC. Protein sequence: CATRRSGLETQYF.

As to this clonotype: At one boundary the junction diverges from the germline segment, which might be a read error. The chain is built from TRBV20-1 and TRBJ2-7, with 8 bases that match TRBD2. CDR1 is DFQATT and CDR2 is SNEGSKA in the germline V gene (reference sequence). The CDR3 spans 14 residues. CDR3 protein: CSASLREGFYEQSF. The CDR3 nucleotides read TGCAGTGCTAGTTTACGGGAGGGGTTCTACGAGCAGTCCTTC.

This clonotype was counted between two and nine times. The V call is TRBV14, the J call TRBJ1-2, with no clear D. This CDR3 has 16 residues. Germline-derived CDR1 and CDR2 are SGHDN and FVKESK. Trimming cost V 1 base and J 0 bases, with 12 bases left between them. The CDR3: CASSQAVGRTNYGYTF. CDR3 in DNA: TGTGCCAGCAGCCAAGCAGTAGGGAGAACTAACTATGGCTACACCTTC.

In this sample, this clonotype turned up many times. The chain carries TRBV5-1 and TRBJ2-1, with a weak D call TRBD1 (6 bases). Trimming stripped 4 bases from V and 1 base from J, with 12 bases between. The germline CDR1 and CDR2 sequences are SGHRS and YFSETQ. The CDR3 contains 15 residues. This CDR3 is CASSRSQGSYNEQFF. The CDR3 DNA is TGCGCCAGCAGCCGGAGTCAGGGGTCCTACAATGAGCAGTTCTTC.

This sequence joins TRBV15 and TRBJ2-1, with 8 bases matching TRBD2. CDR1 is LNHNV, CDR2 YYDKDF, per germline (reference sequence). This CDR3 has 14 amino acids. V lost 0 bases and J lost 8; bases outside the gene matches: 3. As DNA, the CDR3 is TGTGCCACCAGCAGAGATCCAGCGGGGGATGAGCAGTTCTTC. Protein product: CATSRDPAGDEQFF.

This clonotype came up many times. The chain employs TRBV7-8 and TRBJ2-2; the D gene could be TRBD1 or TRBD2 (5 bases each). The ends were cut back, 1 base at V and 1 base at J, with 10 bases in the middle. The CDR3 consists of 16 residues. The germline V gene has CDR1 SGHVS and CDR2 FQNEAQ. As DNA, the CDR3 is TGTGCCAGCAGCTTAGAACCAGGGAGGAACACCGGGGAGCTGTTTTTT. Translating gives CASSLEPGRNTGELFF.

The chain uses TRBV4-1 and TRBJ2-6; 7 bases fit TRBD2. The CDR3 runs 17 residues. In germline, CDR1 is MGHRA, CDR2 YSYEKL. V shed 1 base, J shed 3 bases, and the junction held 6 bases outside the gene matches. The CDR3 DNA follows: TGCGCCAGCAGCCAAGTACTACTAGCGTTTGGGGCCAACGTCCTGACTTTC. Encoded protein: CASSQVLLAFGANVLTF.

This clonotype was recorded at least ten times. The CDR3 DNA follows: TGCAGTGCTTTGGGAGGGAAGCAGTTCTTC. Its protein is CSALGGKQFF. This chain links TRBV20-1 with TRBJ2-1; 7 bases are a match to TRBD2. Germline values: CDR1 DFQATT, CDR2 SNEGSKA (reference sequence). The length of the CDR3 is 10 residues. Unmatched junction bases numbered 3, after V lost 5 bases and J lost 11 bases.

This clonotype was counted only a few times. J is TRBJ1-1 and V is TRBV15; perhaps TRBD1 as D (5 bases). This CDR3 spans 16 amino acids. V lost 2 bases to trimming and J lost 4 bases, with 17 bases between them. The germline V gene encodes CDR1 LNHNV and CDR2 YYDKDF (reference sequence). The CDR3 loop reads CATSRTKGLWGTEAFF. The CDR3 nucleotides are TGTGCCACCAGCAGAACCAAGGGGCTTTGGGGCACTGAAGCTTTCTTT.

This clonotype was observed many times. The chain carries TRBV29-1 and TRBJ2-2; D is unresolved. The CDR3 runs 10 residues. From germline, CDR1 is SQVTM and CDR2 ANQGSEA. Trimming left V 4 bases short and J 8 bases short, with 5 bases between. The CDR3 loop is CSVGKGELFF. The CDR3 coding sequence is TGCAGCGTTGGGAAGGGGGAGCTGTTTTTT.

This clonotype has more than one count but fewer than ten. The chain employs TRBV20-1 and TRBJ2-1; the D is unclear. V lost 6 bases, J lost 8 bases, and 14 bases lay in between. Germline CDR1 and CDR2: DFQATT and SNEGSKA (reference sequence). This CDR3 region has 12 residues. The DNA for the CDR3 is TGCAGTGCCAGACGGCTTGGAGATGAGCAGTTCTTC. Translation gives CSARRLGDEQFF.

This clonotype was recorded a few times. The V gene is TRBV20-1, the J gene TRBJ1-1; D gene unclear. This CDR3 region has 13 residues. Per the germline V gene, CDR1 is DFQATT and CDR2 is SNEGSKA (reference sequence). The ends were cut back, 1 base at V and 1 base at J, with 7 bases in the middle. Here the CDR3 reads CSARGVANTEAFF. DNA for the CDR3: TGCAGTGCTAGAGGAGTGGCGAACACTGAAGCTTTCTTT.

This clonotype was observed at least ten times. The rearrangement uses TRBV7-2 and TRBJ1-1; D call uncertain. Trimming took 5 bases from V and 8 from J, leaving 15 bases between them. Germline V gene sequence: CDR1 SGHTA, CDR2 FQGNSA. The CDR3 runs 13 residues. The CDR3 reads CASSPYPVDEAFF. The CDR3, as DNA: TGTGCCAGCAGCCCATACCCAGTGGACGAAGCTTTCTTT.

This clonotype was recorded a few times. This sequence joins TRBV7-2 and TRBJ2-3; D possibly corresponds to TRBD2 (5 bases). CDR3 size: 17 residues. Trimming left V 7 bases short and J 2 bases short, with 22 bases between. Germline V gene lookup returns CDR1 SGHTA and CDR2 FQGNSA. The DNA for the CDR3 is TGTGCCAGCATCCCTAACATCGGGCGGGTCAACACAGATACGCAGTATTTT. Translation: CASIPNIGRVNTDTQYF.

This clonotype was detected many times. The CDR3 sequence: CSVEDTGSNEKLFF. CDR3 in DNA: TGCAGCGTTGAAGATACAGGGAGTAATGAAAAACTGTTTTTT. The chain links TRBV29-1 to TRBJ1-4; maybe TRBD1 (6 bases). Germline-derived CDR1 and CDR2 are SQVTM and ANQGSEA. This CDR3 spans 14 amino acids. V dropped 0 bases and J dropped 4 bases, with 9 bases sitting between them.

The chain links TRBV27 to TRBJ2-7; 7 bases match TRBD2. Germline V gene lookup returns CDR1 MNHEY and CDR2 SMNVEV (reference sequence). V lost 3 bases, J lost 2 bases, and 7 bases stayed unmatched. This CDR3 contains 15 residues. DNA for the CDR3: TGTGCCAGCAGTTTTGGGCTAGCGGCTACCTACGAGCAGTACTTC. Its protein is CASSFGLAATYEQYF.

As concerns this clonotype: This could be a read error, since a much larger clone is one nucleotide away. Because it lacks the conserved phenylalanine or tryptophan at the end, this CDR3 is likely a read error. V is TRBV29-1 and J is TRBJ2-7; 7 bases align to TRBD2. J gave up 0 bases and V 4 bases, and 3 bases lay outside the gene matches. The CDR3 covers 13 residues. CDR1 SQVTM and CDR2 ANQGSEA come from the germline V gene. The CDR3 spells CSVGASGSYEQYL. CDR3 nucleotide sequence: TGCAGCGTTGGAGCTAGCGGCTCCTACGAGCAGTACTTG.

In this sample, this clonotype turned up many times. V gene TRBV20-1 combines with J gene TRBJ2-3; unclear D gene. Trimming shortened V by 5 bases and J by 2 bases, and 5 bases separated the two germline ends. Germline V gene lookup returns CDR1 DFQATT and CDR2 SNEGSKA (reference sequence). This CDR3 region has 11 residues. The CDR3 reads CSAGNTDTQYF. The CDR3, as DNA: TGCAGTGCTGGAAACACAGATACGCAGTATTTT.